These 23 T cell receptor beta chains were sequenced from one sample in a study of regulatory T cells in long-lasting Graves disease. Construction of TCR beta libraries relied on iRepertoire HTBI primers and on Arm-PCR targeting CDR3 regions. TCRdb called the multiplex PCR reads again in MiXCR, with one record for every CDR3 protein. Here the sample spans some 450,000 distinct CDR3 sequences, 20% to 30% being singletons. Stated time point: persistent/refractory GD, antithyroid drugs over 5 years with positive TRAb. Researchers made the TCR library from RNA that was extracted from PBMCs. Sequences were derived from peripheral blood mononuclear cells (PBMCs), sampled when the disease was refractory, from a patient treated with antithyroid drugs. The receptors come from a female donor with Graves disease.

This clonotype was detected only a few times. The V call is TRBV7-9, the J call TRBJ2-3, with TRBD1 matching 9 bases. Germline loops: CDR1 SEHNR, CDR2 FQNEAQ (reference sequence). J lost 2 bases, V lost 4 bases, and 7 bases had no gene match. This CDR3 contains 16 residues. CDR3 residues: CASSSWGQGDTDTQYF. DNA for the CDR3: TGTGCCAGCAGCTCCTGGGGACAGGGAGACACAGATACGCAGTATTTT. The complete variable domain, with remaining parts taken from reference TRBV7-9 and TRBJ2-3, reads DTGVSQNPRHKITKRGQNVTFRCDPISEHNRLYWYRQTLGQGPEFLTYFQNEAQLEKSRLLSDRFSAERPKGSFSTLEIQRTEQGDSAMYLCASSSWGQGDTDTQYFGPGTRLTVL.

This clonotype appeared many times. This sequence joins TRBV6-2 or TRBV6-3 and TRBJ2-5, with D hard to call. V gave up 3 bases and J gave up 5 bases, with 19 bases separating them. The germline V gene has CDR1 MNHEY and CDR2 SVGEGT. The length of the CDR3 is 16 residues. CDR3 residues: CASSYGLLSGVETQYF. For the CDR3, the DNA is TGTGCCAGCAGTTATGGTCTCTTATCTGGGGTGGAGACCCAGTACTTC.

This clonotype has only a few counts. A much larger clonotype is one base distant, so this may be a read error. The chain joins TRBV28 to TRBJ2-7; unclear D gene. Germline lookup yields CDR1 MDHEN and CDR2 SYDVKM. The CDR3 is made up of 13 amino acids. V was pared by 5 bases and J by 3 bases, with 11 bases between. DNA for the CDR3: TGTGCCAGCAGTAAGACTTCGCTCTACGAGCAGTACTTC. Protein product: CASSKTSLYEQYF. The full variable domain, its missing parts supplied by reference TRBV28 and TRBJ2-7, is DVKVTQSSRYLVKRTGEKVFLECVQDMDHENMFWYRQDPGLGLRLIYFSYDVKMKEKGDIPEGYSVSREKKERFSLILESASTNQTSMYLCASSKTSLYEQYFGPGTRLTVT.

The rearrangement joins TRBV25-1 to TRBJ1-1; the D is unclear. Germline CDR1 and CDR2: MGHDK and SYGVNS. V lost 4 bases, J lost 3 bases, and 12 bases lay in between. The CDR3 is 14 amino acids. CDR3 nucleotide sequence: TGTGCCAGCAGTGTGGGCACAACACACACTGAAGCTTTCTTT. Translating gives CASSVGTTHTEAFF.

This clonotype appeared many times. The V gene is TRBV28, the J gene TRBJ1-5; D uncertain. The CDR3 runs to 14 residues. CDR1 is MDHEN and CDR2 is SYDVKM in the germline V gene. The V gene lost 5 bases and the J gene lost 3 bases, with 11 bases spanning the gap. CDR3 in DNA: TGTGCCAGCAGTCACAACCCGAACAATCAGCCCCAGCATTTT. Amino acids: CASSHNPNNQPQHF.

The rearrangement links TRBV28 to TRBJ2-7; 9 nucleotides agree with TRBD1. The J call is uncertain, as TRBJ2-1 better fits the DNA end. Looked up from germline, CDR1 is MDHEN and CDR2 is SYDVKM. This CDR3 contains 15 residues. CDR3 amino acids: CASSSQGADSYEQFF. The CDR3 DNA is TGTGCCAGCAGTTCACAGGGGGCGGATTCCTACGAGCAGTTCTTC.

This clonotype has only a few counts. This rearrangement joins TRBV19 to TRBJ1-1; a weak D match, TRBD1 (6 bases). Trimming removed 5 bases from V and 4 bases from J, with 38 bases in between. Germline V gene sequence: CDR1 LNHDA, CDR2 SQIVND (reference sequence). The length of the CDR3 is 22 residues. The CDR3 bases are TGTGCCAGTAGTCCCCAGCAGAGACCCCAACAGGGCAACCCCTTAAATAGCACTGAAGCTTTCTTT. Its protein product is CASSPQQRPQQGNPLNSTEAFF.

This clonotype appeared many times. This rearrangement joins TRBV2 to TRBJ2-4; 8 bases align to TRBD1. The trim removed 1 base at V and 6 bases at J, leaving 5 bases unmatched. The V gene's germline CDR1 is SNHLY and CDR2 FYNNEI. The CDR3 has 15 amino acids. Written as DNA, the CDR3 is TGTGCCAGCAGTGAAGACGGGGACAGGAGAAACATTCAGTACTTC. Its protein product is CASSEDGDRRNIQYF.

Notes on this clonotype: With a far larger clone one base away, a read error is the likely cause. This chain links TRBV6-1 with TRBJ2-2, with 7 nucleotides matching TRBD2. In germline, CDR1 is MNHNS, CDR2 SASEGT. CDR3 length equals 18 residues. The CDR3 protein is CASRGGGPSQTNTGVLFF. CDR3 bases: TGTGCCAGCAGGGGGGGAGGGCCGTCTCAAACGAACACCGGGGTGCTGTTTTTT.

The CDR3 here is CSALQGNQPQHF. CDR3 in DNA: TGCAGTGCTCTGCAGGGAAATCAGCCCCAGCATTTT. The V gene is TRBV20-1, the J gene TRBJ1-5; perhaps TRBD1 as D (5 bases). Trimming took 5 bases from V and 4 from J, leaving 9 bases between them. Germline-derived CDR1 and CDR2 are DFQATT and SNEGSKA (reference sequence). This CDR3 has 12 residues.

In this sample, this clonotype turned up a few times. The gene calls are TRBV7-3 and TRBJ1-1, with 7 bases fitting TRBD1. Unmatched junction bases numbered 9, after V lost 4 bases and J lost 7 bases. The CDR3 has 14 amino acids. Germline V gene lookup returns CDR1 SGHTA and CDR2 FQGTGA. The CDR3 bases are TGTGCCAGCAGCTCGACAGGGAGGGTTGATGAAGCTTTCTTT. This encodes CASSSTGRVDEAFF.

This clonotype was counted between two and nine times. The chain employs TRBV29-1 and TRBJ2-7; 9 bases are shared with TRBD2. The V gene end was trimmed by 5 bases and the J gene end by 7 bases; junction bases not matched to a gene: 9. CDR3 length equals 13 residues. Germline loops: CDR1 SQVTM, CDR2 ANQGSEA. In nucleotides, the CDR3 is TGCAGCGTTCAAGTTGCTAGCGGGAAGGAGCAGTACTTC. The encoded protein is CSVQVASGKEQYF.

This CDR3 reads CASSIDRGRNYGYTF. The CDR3 DNA reads TGTGCCAGTAGTATCGACAGGGGACGGAACTATGGCTACACCTTC. The V gene is TRBV19, the J gene TRBJ1-2, with 8 positions matching TRBD1. Unmatched junction bases numbered 5, after V lost 3 bases and J lost 2 bases. Germline V gene sequence: CDR1 LNHDA, CDR2 SQIVND (reference sequence). The CDR3 contains 15 residues.

In this sample, this clonotype turned up many times. The rearrangement joins TRBV7-2 to TRBJ1-2, with 8 bases identical to TRBD1. Trimming at V came to 9 bases and at J to 1 base, leaving 4 bases not matched to a gene. The germline V gene encodes CDR1 SGHTA and CDR2 FQGNSA. CDR3 length: 13 residues. CDR3 sequence (DNA): TGTGCCAGGCAACAGGGGGGTAACTATGGCTACACCTTC. Its translation is CARQQGGNYGYTF.

At least ten counts were recorded for this clonotype. The chain recombines TRBV28 with TRBJ1-1; TRBD1 agrees at 7 bases. CDR1 is MDHEN and CDR2 is SYDVKM in the germline V gene. Trimming at V came to 7 bases and at J to 0 bases, leaving 20 bases not matched to a gene. There are 19 residues in the CDR3. In nucleotides, the CDR3 is TGTGCCAGCACCAAAATCGGGACAGTCACCCGTCGAATGAACACTGAAGCTTTCTTT. Protein product: CASTKIGTVTRRMNTEAFF.

This clonotype was seen only a few times. J is TRBJ2-7 and V is TRBV7-9; D uncertain. V lost 5 bases, J lost 4 bases, and 12 bases lay in between. Germline lookup yields CDR1 SEHNR and CDR2 FQNEAQ (reference sequence). CDR3 length: 13 residues. Here the CDR3 reads CASSPRGEYEQYF. The DNA of the CDR3 is TGTGCCAGCAGCCCACGAGGAGAATACGAGCAGTACTTC.

The V call is TRBV20-1, the J call TRBJ1-1; D is perhaps TRBD1 (5 bases). The germline V gene encodes CDR1 DFQATT and CDR2 SNEGSKA (reference sequence). CDR3 size: 10 residues. V gave up 6 bases and J gave up 3 bases, with 5 bases separating them. This CDR3 reads CSAQDTEAFF. The CDR3 coding sequence is TGCAGTGCACAGGACACTGAAGCTTTCTTT.

This chain uses TRBV7-4 with TRBJ1-3, with 8 bases matching TRBD1. The germline V gene has CDR1 SGHVT and CDR2 SQSDAQ. The CDR3 contains 15 residues. With V trimmed by 2 bases and J by 7 bases, 7 bases remained unmatched. CDR3 coding DNA: TGTGCCAGCAGCTTACCCCGGACAGGGTCTAACACCATATATTTT. Encoded protein: CASSLPRTGSNTIYF.

V usage is TRBV19 and J usage is TRBJ1-1, with no clear D. CDR1 and CDR2 from the germline V gene are LNHDA and SQIVND (reference sequence). V lost 9 bases to trimming and J lost 1 base, with 12 bases between them. The CDR3 is 13 residues long. CDR3 DNA sequence: TGTGCCAGCAAGCGAGAACGGAACACTGAAGCTTTCTTT. This codes for CASKRERNTEAFF.

This chain links TRBV5-1 with TRBJ2-1, with a tentative D call TRBD2 (6 bases). Germline V gene sequence: CDR1 SGHRS, CDR2 YFSETQ. The CDR3 extends over 15 amino acids. V lost 0 bases and J lost 2, with 9 bases in between. CDR3 sequence (DNA): TGCGCCAGCAGCTTGGAACTAGCAGCCTACAATGAGCAGTTCTTC. Translation gives CASSLELAAYNEQFF.

In its sample, this clonotype was seen many times. This sequence joins TRBV28 and TRBJ1-4; the D is unclear. Germline V gives CDR1 MDHEN, CDR2 SYDVKM. Trimming took 2 bases from V and 5 from J, leaving 9 bases between them. This CDR3 contains 14 residues. CDR3 region: CASSLGGINEKLFF. CDR3 sequence (DNA): TGTGCCAGCAGTTTAGGCGGAATAAATGAAAAACTGTTTTTT.

Many counts were recorded for this clonotype. V is TRBV12-3 or TRBV12-4 and J is TRBJ2-2, with a weak D call TRBD1 (6 bases). The CDR3 is 15 residues long. Trimming removed 3 bases from V and 4 bases from J, with 12 bases in between. The CDR3 loop reads CASSFFPGATGELFF. The CDR3 nucleotides read TGTGCCAGCAGTTTTTTCCCAGGGGCCACCGGGGAGCTGTTTTTT.

Ten or more counts support this clonotype. This chain uses TRBV11-2 with TRBJ2-7, with 9 bases fitting TRBD2. The CDR3 extends over 16 amino acids. V was pared by 4 bases and J by 5 bases, with 12 bases of the junction left unmatched. Germline-derived CDR1 and CDR2 are SGHAT and FQNNGV. CDR3 sequence (DNA): TGTGCCAGCAGCTCTCTTAGCGGGAGAAGAAGACACGAGCAGTACTTC. It specifies CASSSLSGRRRHEQYF.